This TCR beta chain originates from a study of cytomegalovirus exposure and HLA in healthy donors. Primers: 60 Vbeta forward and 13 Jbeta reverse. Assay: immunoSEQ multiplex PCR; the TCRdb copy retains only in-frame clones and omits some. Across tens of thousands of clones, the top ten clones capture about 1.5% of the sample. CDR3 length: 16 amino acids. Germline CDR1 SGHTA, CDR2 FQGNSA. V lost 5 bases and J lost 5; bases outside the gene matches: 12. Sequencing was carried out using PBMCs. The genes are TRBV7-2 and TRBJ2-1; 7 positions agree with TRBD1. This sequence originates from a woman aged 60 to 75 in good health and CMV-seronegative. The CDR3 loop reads CASSPTGTEGHNEQFF. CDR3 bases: TGTGCCAGCAGCCCGACCGGGACAGAGGGTCACAATGAGCAGTTCTTC.